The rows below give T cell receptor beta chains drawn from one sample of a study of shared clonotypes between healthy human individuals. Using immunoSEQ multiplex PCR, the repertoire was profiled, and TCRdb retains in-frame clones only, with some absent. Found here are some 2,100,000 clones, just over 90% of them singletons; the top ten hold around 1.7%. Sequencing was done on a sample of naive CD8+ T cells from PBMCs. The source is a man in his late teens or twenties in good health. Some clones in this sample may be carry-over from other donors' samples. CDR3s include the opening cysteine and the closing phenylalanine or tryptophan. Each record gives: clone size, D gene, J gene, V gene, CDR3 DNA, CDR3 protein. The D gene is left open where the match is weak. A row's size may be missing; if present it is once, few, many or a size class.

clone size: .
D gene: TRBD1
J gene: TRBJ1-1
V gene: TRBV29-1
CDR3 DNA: TGCAGCGCGAAAGGGGGCAGGGCTGAAGCTTTCTTT
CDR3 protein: CSAKGGRAEAFF

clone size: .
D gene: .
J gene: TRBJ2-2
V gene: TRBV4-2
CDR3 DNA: TGTGCCAGCAGCCAAGATGATTTTCCCCCACCCGGGGAGCTGTTTTTT
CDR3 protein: CASSQDDFPPPGELFF

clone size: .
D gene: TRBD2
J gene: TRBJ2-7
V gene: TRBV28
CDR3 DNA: TGTGCCAGCAGTTTTAGTCCTAGCGGAGCCTACGAGCAGTACTTC
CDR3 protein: CASSFSPSGAYEQYF

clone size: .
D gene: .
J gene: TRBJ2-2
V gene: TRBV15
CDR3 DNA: TGTGCCACCAGCACGGGACTGCTCGCGAACACCGGGGAGCTGTTTTTT
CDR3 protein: CATSTGLLANTGELFF

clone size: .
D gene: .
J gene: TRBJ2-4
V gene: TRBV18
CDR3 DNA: TGTGCCAGCTCAACCGGACAACTAGCCTCTGTTCTGGAAAACATTCAGTACTTC
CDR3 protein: CASSTGQLASVLENIQYF

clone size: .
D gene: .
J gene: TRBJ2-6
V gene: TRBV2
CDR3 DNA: TGTGCCAGCATAGGCGGTCTCTCTGGGGCCAACGTCCTGACTTTC
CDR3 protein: CASIGGLSGANVLTF

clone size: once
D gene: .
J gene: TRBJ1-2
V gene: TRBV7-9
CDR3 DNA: TGTGCCAGCAGGGAACCGGGACTTTCACGTAGTGGCTACACCTTC
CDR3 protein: CASREPGLSRSGYTF

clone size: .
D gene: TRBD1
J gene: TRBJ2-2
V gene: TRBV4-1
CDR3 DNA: TGCGCCAGCAGCCATAGGACAGGGGCCTTCGGCGGGGAGCTGTTTTTT
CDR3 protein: CASSHRTGAFGGELFF

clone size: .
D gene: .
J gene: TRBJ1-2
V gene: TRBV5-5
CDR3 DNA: TGTGCCAGCACCTGGGACGAGCGGGATGGCTACACCTTC
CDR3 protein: CASTWDERDGYTF

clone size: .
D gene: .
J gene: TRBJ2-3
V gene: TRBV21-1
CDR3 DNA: TGTGCCAGCAGCGAAAAAAAGTGGCCGGGACTAAGGGAAACAGATACGCAGTATTTT
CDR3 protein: CASSEKKWPGLRETDTQYF

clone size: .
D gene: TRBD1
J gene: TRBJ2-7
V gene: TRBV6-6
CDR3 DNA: TGTGCCAGCAGTCTTACCGGGACAGGGGCCCACGAGCAGTACTTC
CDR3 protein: CASSLTGTGAHEQYF

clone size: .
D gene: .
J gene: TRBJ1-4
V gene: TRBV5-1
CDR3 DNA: TGCGCCAGCAGCTTAGGACCCGAGAACCGGGCAACTAATGAAAAACTGTTTTTT
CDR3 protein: CASSLGPENRATNEKLFF

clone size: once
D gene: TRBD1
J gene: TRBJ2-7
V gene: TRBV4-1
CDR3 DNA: TGCGCCAGCAGCCAAGGACCGGGACAGGATAATTACGAGCAGTACTTC
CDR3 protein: CASSQGPGQDNYEQYF

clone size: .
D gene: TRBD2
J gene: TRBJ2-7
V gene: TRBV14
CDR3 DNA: TGTGCCAGCAGCCATTTCTGGACGGGAGGAACCCCTTACGAGCAGTACTTC
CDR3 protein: CASSHFWTGGTPYEQYF

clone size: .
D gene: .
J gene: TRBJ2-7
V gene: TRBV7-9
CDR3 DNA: TGTGCCAGCAATCTCGACCGGGACACCGTCTACGAGCAGTACTTC
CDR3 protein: CASNLDRDTVYEQYF

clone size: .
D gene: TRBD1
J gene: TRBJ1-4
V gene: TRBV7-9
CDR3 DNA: TGTGCCAGCAGCTTTCTTTTACGACAGGGTTTTTCTAATGAAAAACTGTTTTTT
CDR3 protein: CASSFLLRQGFSNEKLFF

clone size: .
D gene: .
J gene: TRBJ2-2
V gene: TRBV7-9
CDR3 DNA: TGTGCCAGCAGCTTAGCGCGGGGTATCGAGGAGCTGTTTTTT
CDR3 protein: CASSLARGIEELFF

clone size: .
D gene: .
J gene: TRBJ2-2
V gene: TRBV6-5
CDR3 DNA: TGTGCCAGCAGTCGGGCCTACAGGGCCACCGGGGAGCTGTTTTTT
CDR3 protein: CASSRAYRATGELFF

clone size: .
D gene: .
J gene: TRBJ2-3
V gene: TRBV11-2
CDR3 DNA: TGTGCCAGCAGCCTAGCGGAACTGACAGGGGTGAGCACAGATACGCAGTATTTT
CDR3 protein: CASSLAELTGVSTDTQYF

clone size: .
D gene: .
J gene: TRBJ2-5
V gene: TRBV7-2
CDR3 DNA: TGTGCCAGCAGCTCTACCTTGACCCCGGATTGGGGGGAGACCCAGTACTTC
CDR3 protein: CASSSTLTPDWGETQYF

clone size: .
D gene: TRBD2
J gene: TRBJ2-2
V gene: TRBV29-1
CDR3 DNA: TGCAGCGCCACTAGCGGGAGGGCGAAGACCGGGGAGCTGTTTTTT
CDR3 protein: CSATSGRAKTGELFF

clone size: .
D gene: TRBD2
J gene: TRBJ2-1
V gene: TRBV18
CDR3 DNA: TGTGCCAGCTCACCCCGGACTAGGCCCTACAATGAGCAGTTCTTC
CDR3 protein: CASSPRTRPYNEQFF

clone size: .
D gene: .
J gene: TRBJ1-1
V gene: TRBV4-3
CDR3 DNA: TGCGCCAGCAGCCAATCACCGGGCAGGGCGAACACTGAAGCTTTCTTT
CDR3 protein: CASSQSPGRANTEAFF

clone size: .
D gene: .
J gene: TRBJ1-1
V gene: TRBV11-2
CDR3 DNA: TGTGCCAGCAGCTTCCCGGCGGTAGGGGGTTTGAACACTGAAGCTTTCTTT
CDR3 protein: CASSFPAVGGLNTEAFF

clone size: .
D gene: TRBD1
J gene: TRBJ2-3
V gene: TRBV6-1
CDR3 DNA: TGTGCCAGCAGTGATCCCAGACAGGGGGCAGATACGCAGTATTTT
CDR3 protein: CASSDPRQGADTQYF

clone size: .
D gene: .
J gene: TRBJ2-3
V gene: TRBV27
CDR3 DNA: TGTGCCAGCAGCCCCCGAAAGAGGGGCCCAGATACGCAGTATTTT
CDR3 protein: CASSPRKRGPDTQYF

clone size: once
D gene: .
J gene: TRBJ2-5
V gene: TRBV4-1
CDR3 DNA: TGCGCCAGCAGCCAAGATCGGGTTAGGGTCAAGGAGACCCAGTACTTC
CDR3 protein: CASSQDRVRVKETQYF